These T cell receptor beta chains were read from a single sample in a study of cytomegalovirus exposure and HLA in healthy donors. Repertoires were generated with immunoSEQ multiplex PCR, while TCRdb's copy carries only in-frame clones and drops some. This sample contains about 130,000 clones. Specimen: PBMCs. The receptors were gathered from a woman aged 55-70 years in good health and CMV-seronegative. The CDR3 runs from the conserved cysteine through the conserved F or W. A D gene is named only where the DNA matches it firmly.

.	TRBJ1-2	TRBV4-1	CASSQEGRGGGSNYGYTF	TGCGCCAGCAGCCAAGAGGGTCGGGGAGGCGGATCTAACTATGGCTACACCTTC
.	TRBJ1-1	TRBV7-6	CASSLKGVGNTEAFF	TGTGCCAGCAGCTTAAAGGGGGTGGGGAACACTGAAGCTTTCTTT
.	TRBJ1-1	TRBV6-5	CASSTGQTDEAFF	TGTGCCAGCAGCACTGGACAGACAGATGAAGCTTTCTTT
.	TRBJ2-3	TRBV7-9	CASRLSGSTDTQYF	TGTGCCAGCAGGCTTAGCGGAAGCACAGATACGCAGTATTTT
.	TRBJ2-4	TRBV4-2	CASSQGGRSGAKNIQYF	TGTGCCAGCAGCCAAGGTGGGCGGAGCGGAGCCAAAAACATTCAGTACTTC
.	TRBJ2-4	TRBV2	CASAGAKNIQYF	TGTGCCAGCGCAGGGGCCAAAAACATTCAGTACTTC
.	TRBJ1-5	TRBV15	CATSRGGSRGNQPQHF	TGTGCCACCAGCAGAGGGGGTTCGAGGGGCAATCAGCCCCAGCATTTT
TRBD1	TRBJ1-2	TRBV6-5	CASSLDRGLGYTF	TGTGCCAGCAGTTTGGACAGGGGGCTCGGCTACACCTTC
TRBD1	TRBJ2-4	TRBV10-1	CASSDQRTGNIQYF	TGCGCCAGCAGTGACCAACGGACAGGAAACATTCAGTACTTC
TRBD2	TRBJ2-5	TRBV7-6	CASTPGSSGTQETQYF	TGTGCCAGCACCCCGGGGTCTAGCGGGACCCAAGAGACCCAGTACTTC
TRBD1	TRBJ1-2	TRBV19	CASSITLGQGNYGYTF	TGTGCCAGTAGTATAACCTTGGGACAGGGAAACTATGGCTACACCTTC
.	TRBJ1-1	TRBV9	CASSPTRNTEAFF	TGTGCCAGCAGCCCCACACGGAACACTGAAGCTTTCTTT
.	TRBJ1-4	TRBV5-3	CARSRGEKLFF	TGTGCCAGAAGCCGAGGTGAAAAACTGTTTTTT
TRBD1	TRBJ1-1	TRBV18	CASSPPVGGRGRGHTEAFF	TGTGCCAGCTCACCACCGGTCGGCGGCAGGGGGCGCGGGCACACTGAAGCTTTCTTT
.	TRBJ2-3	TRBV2	CASSPREDPTDTQYF	TGTGCCAGCAGCCCCAGGGAGGACCCCACAGATACGCAGTATTTT
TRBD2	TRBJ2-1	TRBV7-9	CASGLAGVSYNEQFF	TGTGCCAGCGGACTAGCGGGAGTGTCCTACAATGAGCAGTTCTTC
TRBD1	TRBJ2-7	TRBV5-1	CASSFWDSSYEQYF	TGCGCCAGCAGCTTTTGGGACAGTTCCTACGAGCAGTACTTC
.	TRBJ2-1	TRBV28	CASSFRDLNNEQFF	TGTGCCAGCAGTTTTCGGGACTTAAACAATGAGCAGTTCTTC
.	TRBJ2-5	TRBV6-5	CASSYSRETQYF	TGTGCCAGCAGTTATTCCCGGGAGACCCAGTACTTC